These T cell receptor beta chains were read from a single sample in a study of beta chain features in type 1 diabetes. The data were produced by immunoSEQ multiplex PCR, yet TCRdb's version contains in-frame clones alone and is incomplete. The table lists over 90,000 clones, over 25% of them singletons. The source material was central memory CD4+ T cells from blood. The receptors shown here come from a woman aged 18-30 years with type 1 diabetes. CDR3s include the opening cysteine and the closing phenylalanine or tryptophan. D genes are given only for firm matches. Expanded clones are given a class, and other clones once, few, many or no size at all.

J gene,V gene,D gene,clone size,CDR3 DNA,CDR3 protein
TRBJ1-5,TRBV6-1,TRBD1,few,TGTGCCAGCAGTGTACAGGGGAGTCAGCCCCAGCATTTT,CASSVQGSQPQHF
TRBJ2-5,TRBV11-3,TRBD2,-,TGTGCCAGCAGCCTGGGACCGGGACTAGCGGAAGAGACCCAGTACTTC,CASSLGPGLAEETQYF
TRBJ1-1,TRBV28,TRBD1,-,TGTGCCAGCAGTTTAACCTTTGGACAGGGGAACACTGAAGCTTTCTTT,CASSLTFGQGNTEAFF
TRBJ2-5,TRBV7-8,TRBD2,few,TGTGCCAGCAGCTTAGAGGGGACTAGCGGGACCGGGGCCCAGTACTTC,CASSLEGTSGTGAQYF
TRBJ1-5,TRBV4-1,-,few,TGCGCCAGCAGCCAAGCCCCCGGGGAGGGACGTCAGCCCCAGCATTTT,CASSQAPGEGRQPQHF
TRBJ2-1,TRBV7-3,TRBD2,-,TGTGCCAGCAGCCCCGGGGGGTTCGGAGACAATGAGCAGTTCTTC,CASSPGGFGDNEQFF
TRBJ2-2,TRBV19,TRBD2,few,TGTGCCAGTAGTATTGGCCTCCTAGCGGGATCGTCCGGGGAGCTGTTTTTT,CASSIGLLAGSSGELFF
TRBJ2-2,TRBV2,-,-,TGTGCCAGCAGAGATGGGGAGGGGGAGCTGTTTTTT,CASRDGEGELFF
TRBJ1-5,TRBV10-3,-,-,TGTGCCATCAGGGGGGAGGGGGTAGGCAATCAGCCCCAGCATTTT,CAIRGEGVGNQPQHF
TRBJ1-1,TRBV29-1,TRBD1,-,TGCAGCGTTGGACAGGGGTTGAACACTGAAGCTTTCTTT,CSVGQGLNTEAFF